The 8 T cell receptor beta chains given below trace back to one sample, sequenced in a study of OX40 agonist ivuxolimab in advanced cancers. Method: immunoSEQ multiplex PCR; TCRdb's copy keeps in-frame clones and lacks some. Here the sample spans 100,000 or so clones, about nine tenths being singletons. The sequencing used CD4+ or CD8+ T cells sorted from blood, collected in a trial of the OX40 agonist ivuxolimab. These receptors came from an adult with an advanced solid tumor such as melanoma, head and neck, liver or kidney cancer.

The chain has TRBV7-2 and TRBJ2-7; TRBD1 might be the D (6 bases). V was trimmed by 6 bases and J by 5 bases, leaving 26 bases between them. This CDR3 is 17 amino acids long. The germline gives CDR1 SGHTA, CDR2 FQGNSA. CDR3 bases: TGTGCCAGCAGAACAGAAAGGGGGTCCTCTCGGTGCCACGAGCAGTACGTC. It translates to CASRTERGSSRCHEQYV.

V gene TRBV5-1 combines with J gene TRBJ1-4; maybe TRBD1 (5 bases). V was shortened by 3 bases and J by 4 bases, with 10 bases between the two germline ends. This CDR3 has 14 amino acids. Germline V gene sequence: CDR1 SGHRS, CDR2 YFSETQ. CDR3 bases: TGCGCCAGCAGCTGGGGCGGGTTTAATGAAAAACTGTTTTTT. This gives the protein CASSWGGFNEKLFF.

The V and J genes are TRBV7-2 and TRBJ2-3; 7 bases agree with TRBD2. The CDR3 runs 15 residues. The germline CDR1 and CDR2 sequences are SGHTA and FQGNSA. Trimming took 5 bases from V and 3 from J; bases not matched to a gene: 8. The CDR3 sequence is CASSPFNSGTDTQYF. CDR3 nucleotides: TGTGCCAGCAGCCCCTTCAATAGCGGGACAGATACGCAGTATTTT.

V and J are TRBV28 and TRBJ1-2; a weak D match, TRBD1 (6 bases). The V end lost 7 bases, the J end lost 4 bases, and 13 bases lay between the germline ends. This CDR3 comprises 13 residues. Germline CDR1 and CDR2: MDHEN and SYDVKM. The CDR3 sequence: CASTTQGLYGYTF. CDR3 DNA sequence: TGTGCCAGCACCACACAGGGCCTCTATGGCTACACCTTC.

This chain uses TRBV5-4 with TRBJ1-1; 9 positions match TRBD1. The J segment lost 10 bases and the V segment lost 3 bases, leaving 7 bases of the junction unmatched. The CDR3 spans 13 residues. Germline V gives CDR1 SGHNT, CDR2 YYREEE (reference sequence). The CDR3 DNA is TGTGCCAGCAGCTGGGACAGGGTCCGAGGAGCTTTCTTT. This translates into CASSWDRVRGAFF. The variable domain in full, completed from reference TRBV5-4 and TRBJ1-1, reads ETGVTQSPTHLIKTRGQQVTLRCSSQSGHNTVSWYQQALGQGPQFIFQYYREEENGRGNFPPRFSGLQFPNYSSELNVNALELDDSALYLCASSWDRVRGAFFGQGTRLTVV.

The rearrangement joins TRBV19 to TRBJ1-5, with D possibly matching TRBD1 (6 bases). The CDR3 contains 16 residues. Germline loops: CDR1 LNHDA, CDR2 SQIVND (reference sequence). V gave up 2 bases and J gave up 3 bases, with 14 bases separating them. The chain's CDR3 is CASSIPGAILNQPQHF. The CDR3 nucleotides are TGTGCCAGTAGTATACCGGGGGCTATACTCAATCAGCCCCAGCATTTT.

This chain uses TRBV19 with TRBJ2-5; 9 nucleotides agree with TRBD1. Looked up from germline, CDR1 is LNHDA and CDR2 is SQIVND (reference sequence). The V and J ends lost 7 bases and 3 bases, in that order; junction bases with no gene match: 6. This CDR3 region has 14 residues. The chain's CDR3 is CASTTGGSEETQYF. CDR3 in DNA: TGTGCCAGTACGACAGGGGGATCTGAAGAGACCCAGTACTTC.

The V gene is TRBV5-1, the J gene TRBJ2-5; tentatively, D is TRBD1 (5 bases). Between the trimmed V and J ends, which lost 4 bases and 2 bases, there was a span of 12 bases. Germline V CDR1 and CDR2: SGHRS, YFSETQ. This CDR3 has 14 amino acids. The CDR3 region has the DNA TGCGCCAGCAGCCATGGACAAAAGCAAGAGACCCAGTACTTC. This translates into CASSHGQKQETQYF.